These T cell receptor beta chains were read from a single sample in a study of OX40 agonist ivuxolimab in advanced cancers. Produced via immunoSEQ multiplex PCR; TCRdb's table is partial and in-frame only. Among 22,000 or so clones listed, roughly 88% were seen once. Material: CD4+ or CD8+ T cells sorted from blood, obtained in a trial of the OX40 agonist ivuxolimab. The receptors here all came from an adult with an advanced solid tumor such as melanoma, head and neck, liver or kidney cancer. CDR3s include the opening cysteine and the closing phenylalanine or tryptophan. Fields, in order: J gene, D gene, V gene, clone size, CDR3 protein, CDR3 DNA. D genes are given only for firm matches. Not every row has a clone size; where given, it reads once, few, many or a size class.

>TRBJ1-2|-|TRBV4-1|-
CASSQLSYGYTF
TGCGCCAGCAGCCAACTCAGTTATGGCTACACCTTC
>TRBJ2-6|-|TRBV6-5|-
CASNSRGSGANVLTF
TGTGCCAGCAATTCTCGTGGCTCTGGGGCCAACGTCCTGACTTTC
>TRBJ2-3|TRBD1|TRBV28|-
CASSFEDRAKTDTQYF
TGTGCCAGCAGTTTTGAAGACAGGGCTAAAACAGATACGCAGTATTTT
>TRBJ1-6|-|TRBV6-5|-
CASSYSAGSDSPLHF
TGTGCCAGCAGTTACTCGGCAGGGTCTGATTCACCCCTCCACTTT
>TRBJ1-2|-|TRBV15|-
CATSSPAVGGGYTF
TGTGCCACCAGCAGTCCAGCCGTCGGGGGTGGCTACACCTTC
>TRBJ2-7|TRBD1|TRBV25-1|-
CASSDRQGPYEQYF
TGTGCCAGCAGTGATCGACAGGGCCCCTACGAGCAGTACTTC
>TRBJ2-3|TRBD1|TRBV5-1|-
CASSSPPTGKVTDTQYF
TGCGCCAGCAGCTCCCCCCCGACAGGGAAGGTCACAGATACGCAGTATTTT
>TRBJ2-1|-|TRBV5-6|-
CASSSLDSNNEQFF
TGTGCCAGCAGCTCCCTCGACAGCAACAATGAGCAGTTCTTC
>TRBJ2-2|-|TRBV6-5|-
CASSYSKGGELFF
TGTGCCAGCAGTTACTCGAAGGGCGGGGAGCTGTTTTTT
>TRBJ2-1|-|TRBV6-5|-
CASSPQFQGIREQFF
TGTGCCAGCAGTCCCCAGTTTCAGGGTATACGTGAGCAGTTCTTC
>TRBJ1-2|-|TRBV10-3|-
CAAGSDYGYTF
TGTGCGGCAGGATCCGACTATGGCTACACCTTC
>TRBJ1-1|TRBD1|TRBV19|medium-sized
CASSLPEGQVNTEAFF
TGTGCCAGTAGTCTCCCTGAGGGACAGGTGAACACTGAAGCTTTCTTT
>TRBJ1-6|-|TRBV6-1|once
CASSALTFSSNSPLHF
TGTGCCAGCAGTGCACTGACTTTTTCGAGTAATTCACCCCTCCACTTT
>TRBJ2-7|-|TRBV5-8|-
CASSPLWQSSYEQYF
TGTGCCAGCAGCCCGCTTTGGCAAAGCTCCTACGAGCAGTACTTC
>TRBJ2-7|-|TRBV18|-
CASSPSLDSYEQYF
TGTGCCAGCTCACCATCCCTGGATTCCTACGAGCAGTACTTC
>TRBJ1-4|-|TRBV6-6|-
CAISESARDEKLFF
TGTGCCATCAGTGAGTCAGCTAGGGATGAAAAACTGTTTTTT
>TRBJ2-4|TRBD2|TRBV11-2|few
CASSLVAGGRRNIQYF
TGTGCCAGCAGCTTAGTAGCGGGGGGGCGACGTAACATTCAGTACTTC
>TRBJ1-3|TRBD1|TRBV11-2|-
CASSKSGGAFGNTIYF
TGTGCCAGCAGCAAATCAGGGGGCGCGTTTGGAAACACCATATATTTT
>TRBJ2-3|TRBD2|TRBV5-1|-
CASSLFTSGSTQDTQYF
TGCGCCAGCAGCTTGTTCACTAGCGGGAGCACCCAAGATACGCAGTATTTT
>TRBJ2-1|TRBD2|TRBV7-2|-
CASSGTGAGVGEQFF
TGTGCCAGCAGCGGGACCGGAGCGGGAGTGGGTGAGCAGTTCTTC
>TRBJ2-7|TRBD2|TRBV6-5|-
CASSSGGRNMYF
TGTGCCAGCAGTTCGGGGGGGCGCAATATGTACTTC
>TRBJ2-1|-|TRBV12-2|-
CASRSSSKLGGANEQFF
TGTGCAAGTCGCTCATCCTCTAAACTCGGGGGGGCCAATGAGCAGTTCTTC
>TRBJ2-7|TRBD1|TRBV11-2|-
CASSPGQGAYEQYF
TGTGCCAGCAGCCCCGGACAGGGGGCTTACGAGCAGTACTTC
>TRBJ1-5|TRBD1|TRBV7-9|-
CASSTTGKPQHF
TGTGCCAGCAGCACGACAGGGAAGCCCCAGCATTTT
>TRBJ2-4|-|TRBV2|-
CASSVGLAKNIQYF
TGTGCCAGCAGCGTAGGCCTAGCCAAAAACATTCAGTACTTC
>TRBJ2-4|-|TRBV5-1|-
CASARGGEEAKNIQYF
TGCGCCAGCGCCCGAGGGGGGGAAGAAGCCAAAAACATTCAGTACTTC
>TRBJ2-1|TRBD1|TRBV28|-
CASKGGQGWNEQFF
TGTGCCAGCAAAGGGGGACAGGGGTGGAATGAGCAGTTCTTC
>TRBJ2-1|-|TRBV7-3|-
CASSFAGYNEQFF
TGTGCCAGCAGCTTTGCTGGCTACAATGAGCAGTTCTTC
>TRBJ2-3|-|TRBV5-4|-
CASSLGLVSSRTGTDTQYF
TGTGCCAGCAGCTTGGGACTAGTCTCATCCCGCACTGGCACAGATACGCAGTATTTT
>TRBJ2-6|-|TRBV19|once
CASRNRGSSSGANVLTF
TGTGCCAGTAGAAACCGGGGTTCGAGCTCTGGGGCCAACGTCCTGACTTTC